The source of this T cell receptor (beta chain) is a study of CD8 T cells in ankylosing spondylitis. The study, taken as a whole, reports: There was a TCR beta motif, made of 7 or 8 highly homologous variants, that appeared characteristic of ankylosing spondylitis blood. Peripheral blood samples showed relatively rare disease-linked clones, and these clones were CD8+. Reactive arthritis synovial fluid and blood previously showed some of these motif variants. Researchers reportedly found disease-linked clones significantly enriched in matched ankylosing spondylitis synovial fluid.

The TCR beta libraries were generated through quantitative 5'-RACE incorporating molecular barcodes. TCRdb used MiXCR to reprocess the 5' RACE reads, holding one entry per CDR3 protein. The data show roughly 700,000 distinct CDR3 sequences, 19% seen once. Remarks on this clonotype: Its antigen remains unidentified.

The TCR sequence derives from a male donor with ankylosing spondylitis. The source material was blood, either unsorted or a sorted T cell fraction (not recorded which).

This CDR3 is CSATGTSSYNSPLHF. In DNA, the CDR3 is TGCAGTGCTACGGGGACAAGCTCCTATAATTCACCCCTCCACTTT. The chain combines TRBV20-1 with TRBJ1-6; tentatively, D is TRBD1 (6 bases). Per the germline V gene, CDR1 is DFQATT and CDR2 is SNEGSKA (reference sequence). V lost 4 bases and J 0 bases, leaving 10 bases between the germline ends. The CDR3 is 15 residues long.